One and the same sample provided the 13 T cell receptor beta chains below, sequenced in a study of T cell responses to AZD1222 COVID-19 vaccine. The data were produced by immunoSEQ multiplex PCR, yet TCRdb's version contains in-frame clones alone and is incomplete. The data hold about 130,000 clones, with around 83% observed a single time. The material was peripheral blood, obtained 28 days after the second AZD1222 dose. These receptors originate from an adult who received the AZD1222 COVID-19 vaccine.

The chain combines TRBV4-2 with TRBJ1-4, with 7 bases lining up with TRBD1. CDR3 length equals 15 residues. With 1 base clipped from V and 6 bases from J, the junction kept 5 bases outside the gene matches. From germline, CDR1 is LGHNA and CDR2 YNFKEQ. As DNA, the CDR3 is TGTGCCAGCAGCCAAGTACAGGGGACGGATGAAAAACTGTTTTTT. This codes for CASSQVQGTDEKLFF.

V is TRBV5-5 and J is TRBJ1-4; TRBD1 is a possible D gene (6 bases). V shed 0 bases and J shed 3 bases, with 9 bases lying between them. Germline CDR1 SGHKS, CDR2 YYEKEE (reference sequence). There are 15 residues in the CDR3. The CDR3 nucleotides read TGTGCCAGCAGCTTGGCAGGACAGCCTAATGAAAAACTGTTTTTT. Protein sequence: CASSLAGQPNEKLFF.

V is TRBV30 and J is TRBJ2-5, with 10 bases lining up with TRBD2. Germline values: CDR1 GTSNPN, CDR2 SVGIG (reference sequence). This CDR3 region has 14 residues. V shed 0 bases and J 5 bases; nucleotides not matched to a gene: 3. In DNA, the CDR3 is TGTGCCTGGAGTGTATTAGCGGGGGGTGAGACCCAGTACTTC. Translating gives CAWSVLAGGETQYF.

The count of this clone is one. The chain employs TRBV13 and TRBJ1-5; perhaps TRBD1 as D (5 bases). Per germline, CDR1 PRHDT and CDR2 FYEKMQ (reference sequence). This CDR3 is 15 amino acids long. V was trimmed by 0 bases and J by 6 bases, leaving 12 bases between them. Written as DNA, the CDR3 is TGTGCCAGCAGCTTAGGGCGGGGCCCCCCTCAGCCCCAGCATTTT. Translating gives CASSLGRGPPQPQHF.

The chain uses TRBV7-8 and TRBJ1-1; D not resolved. Trimming took 2 bases from V and 1 from J, leaving 8 bases between them. This CDR3 has 14 residues. Germline V gene sequence: CDR1 SGHVS, CDR2 FQNEAQ. The CDR3 DNA reads TGTGCCAGCAGCTTAATCACCGCGAACACTGAAGCTTTCTTT. It yields the protein CASSLITANTEAFF.

This chain joins TRBV24-1 and TRBJ2-3; D is unresolved. Germline CDR1 reads KGHDR; CDR2 reads SFDVKD. The ends were cut back, 8 bases at V and 3 bases at J, with 8 bases in the middle. The CDR3 totals 12 residues. CDR3 nucleotides: TGTGCCACCAATAAGGGTACAGATACGCAGTATTTT. It encodes CATNKGTDTQYF.

The chain has TRBV6-2 or TRBV6-3 and TRBJ2-7; D is unresolved. V gave up 2 bases and J gave up 3 bases, with 8 bases separating them. The CDR3 loop spans 13 amino acids. Germline CDR1 is MNHEY and CDR2 is SVGEGT. CDR3 bases: TGTGCCAGCAGTTACCTCAGGCTCTACGAGCAGTACTTC. It encodes CASSYLRLYEQYF.

This clone was counted only a few times. The sample carries other DNA sequences with the same CDR3. This chain links TRBV6-2 or TRBV6-3 with TRBJ2-2; D is undetermined. The length of the CDR3 is 13 residues. Trimming removed 5 bases at V and 3 bases at J, with 7 bases between. CDR1 and CDR2 from the germline V gene are MNHEY and SVGEGT. The CDR3, as DNA: TGTGCCAGCAGTAGCACTCACACCGGGGAGCTGTTTTTT. This translates into CASSSTHTGELFF.

The chain employs TRBV27 and TRBJ2-3; 7 bases match TRBD1. The V gene's germline CDR1 is MNHEY and CDR2 SMNVEV (reference sequence). With V trimmed by 6 bases and J by 8 bases, 11 bases remained unmatched. CDR3 length equals 14 residues. The CDR3 here is CASSTTTGEITQYF. DNA for the CDR3: TGTGCCAGCAGCACTACCACAGGGGAAATTACGCAGTATTTT.

The chain combines TRBV12-3 or TRBV12-4 with TRBJ1-4; 7 positions match TRBD1. The CDR3 is 13 amino acids. Trimming took 6 bases from V and 6 from J; bases not matched to a gene: 4. CDR3 region: CASRRDRDEKLFF. Written as DNA, the CDR3 is TGTGCCAGCAGGCGAGACAGGGATGAAAAACTGTTTTTT.

This rearrangement joins TRBV10-3 to TRBJ2-6, with D possibly being TRBD1 or TRBD2 (6 bases each). V was shortened by 4 bases and J by 2 bases, with 12 bases between the two germline ends. The CDR3 loop spans 16 amino acids. Germline CDR1 ENHRY, CDR2 SYGVKD. The CDR3 DNA reads as TGTGCCATCAGTGCAACAGGGAGGACTGGGGCCAACGTCCTGACTTTC. Protein: CAISATGRTGANVLTF.

CDR3 in DNA: TGTGCCAGCAGTCAGGACCGCCAATACACAGATACGCAGTATTTT. This gives the protein CASSQDRQYTDTQYF. The rearrangement links TRBV6-5 to TRBJ2-3; D is uncertain. Germline assignment: CDR1 MNHEY and CDR2 SVGAGI. The CDR3 sequence is 15 residues long. Trimming took 5 bases from V and 2 from J, leaving 14 bases between them.

The chain links TRBV5-1 to TRBJ1-1; a possible D gene is TRBD1 (5 bases). Germline V lookup: CDR1 SGHRS, CDR2 YFSETQ. The CDR3 is 16 residues long. Between the trimmed V and J ends, which lost 1 base and 6 bases, there was a span of 19 bases. CDR3 in amino acids: CASSLTGDAVVSEAFF. The CDR3 region has the DNA TGCGCCAGCAGCTTGACAGGAGACGCAGTCGTATCTGAAGCTTTCTTT.